This T cell receptor (beta chain) was sequenced in a study of beta chain features in type 1 diabetes. About the research overall: Cell yields, gender and age were similar in healthy donors and patients.

Germline V gene data show CDR1 as GTSNPN and CDR2 as SVGIG (reference sequence). V was cut by 2 bases and J by 10 bases, with 11 bases left in between. This CDR3 spans 11 amino acids. This clone showed up just once. Its antigen remains unknown. Cell sorting via CD45RO/CCR7/CD25/CD127/CD95/CD27 was performed to obtain CD4+ naive, central memory, regulatory and stem cell-like memory cells. Sequencing targeted expressed TCRB transcripts, as all isolated RNA had been reverse transcribed. Here immunoSEQ multiplex PCR was the method, and the copy in TCRdb shows in-frame clones only, minus some. The top ten clones hold less than 0.02% of a sample with about 280,000 clones, about 15% of them seen once. Regarding the study as a whole: A greater similarity of naive, central memory and Treg TCRB repertoires was seen among patients than among healthy donors. Significant though moderate, a shortening of TCRB CDR3s appeared in all four CD4+ subsets of Type 1 diabetes patients. Since sequencing was performed on cDNA, cells with high TCR expression could be over-represented.

The rearrangement uses TRBV30 and TRBJ1-2; D is perhaps TRBD1 (5 bases). Material: naive CD4+ T cells from blood. The TCR was taken from a young man with type 1 diabetes. The chain's CDR3 is CAWSQGGAYTF. DNA of the CDR3: TGTGCCTGGAGTCAGGGCGGGGCCTACACCTTC.